The 18 T cell receptor beta chains below were found in one sample sequenced in a study of T cells in Graves' hyperthyroidism and ophthalmopathy. Using RNA transcripts as the source, TCR beta CDR3 regions were amplified. A set of HTBI primers served as the primers for a first-round RT-PCR of the TCR CDR3. Using its own MiXCR run on the multiplex PCR reads, TCRdb lists one record per CDR3 protein. The sample lists around 600,000 distinct CDR3 sequences, approximately 15% seen once, with roughly 7% in the top ten. Sequencing used blood. These receptors all stem from a woman under 30 with Graves' ophthalmopathy.

There are many counts of this clonotype. This chain joins TRBV20-1 and TRBJ2-7; 10 bases align to TRBD2. This CDR3 has 14 amino acids. Germline V gene sequence: CDR1 DFQATT, CDR2 SNEGSKA (reference sequence). V lost 1 base to trimming and J lost 3 bases; unmatched junction nucleotides: 3. The CDR3: CSARAGLAVYEQYF. For the CDR3, the DNA is TGCAGTGCTAGAGCTGGACTAGCGGTCTACGAGCAGTACTTC.

This clonotype was recorded at least ten times. The rearrangement uses TRBV5-1 and TRBJ2-7; tentatively, D is TRBD2 (6 bases). CDR3 length equals 14 residues. Trimming pared 4 bases from V and 3 bases from J, leaving 14 bases between. The germline gives CDR1 SGHRS, CDR2 YFSETQ. The CDR3 region has the DNA TGCGCCAGCAGCAGGAGCGGAGGGAACTACGAGCAGTACTTC. Amino acid sequence: CASSRSGGNYEQYF.

The table lists this clonotype with a few counts. The J gene is TRBJ2-1, the V gene TRBV9; no clear D gene. The last part of the DNA fits TRBJ2-7 better; the J call may be wrong. Germline assignment: CDR1 SGDLS and CDR2 YYNGEE. CDR3 length: 11 amino acids. CDR3 bases: TGTGCCAGCAGCGGCTACAATGAGCAGTACTTC. As protein: CASSGYNEQYF.

The CDR3 spells CASSDRGVSHGYTF. The CDR3 DNA reads TGTGCCAGCAGTGATAGGGGGGTCTCCCATGGCTACACCTTC. This sequence joins TRBV6-1 and TRBJ1-2, with TRBD1 as a possible D gene (6 bases). The CDR3 is 14 residues long. The germline V gene has CDR1 MNHNS and CDR2 SASEGT. The V end was cut by 3 bases, the J end by 6 bases, with 14 bases between.

This clonotype has only a few counts. One base away lies a much larger clone, so this may be a sequencing read error. The rearrangement uses TRBV27 and TRBJ2-5, with 9 nucleotides matching TRBD1. The CDR3 totals 13 residues. Germline V gives CDR1 MNHEY, CDR2 SMNVEV (reference sequence). The CDR3, as DNA: TGTGCCAGCAGTGCGGACAGGGGAGAGACCCAGTCCTTC. Encoded protein: CASSADRGETQSF.

This clonotype was seen a handful of times. This rearrangement joins TRBV19 to TRBJ2-7; TRBD1 matches at 8 bases. CDR3 length: 16 residues. Trimming removed 3 bases from V and 4 bases from J; junction bases left unmatched: 11. Germline V lookup: CDR1 LNHDA, CDR2 SQIVND (reference sequence). The CDR3 nucleotides are TGTGCCAGTAGTATCTCGGACAGGGCTTATCCTTACGAGCAGTACTTC. Translated: CASSISDRAYPYEQYF.

The sample holds many counts of this clonotype. The chain has TRBV7-2 and TRBJ2-7; no clear D. CDR3 length: 13 amino acids. Deletions cut 1 base from V and 2 bases from J, with 6 bases between. The germline gives CDR1 SGHTA, CDR2 FQGNSA. The CDR3 sequence: CASSLGYPYEQYF. In nucleotides, the CDR3 is TGTGCCAGCAGCTTAGGGTATCCCTACGAGCAGTACTTC. Drawing the rest from reference TRBV7-2 and TRBJ2-7, the complete variable domain is GAGVSQSPSNKVTEKGKDVELRCDPISGHTALYWYRQSLGQGLEFLIYFQGNSAPDKSGLPSDRFSAERTGGSVSTLTIQRTQQEDSAVYLCASSLGYPYEQYFGPGTRLTVT.

The sample holds a few counts of this clonotype. CDR3 in amino acids: CASSQQTVANTEAFF. The CDR3 region has the DNA TGCGCCAGCAGCCAACAGACAGTGGCGAACACTGAAGCTTTCTTT. This chain connects TRBV4-1 to TRBJ1-1; tentatively, D is TRBD1 (5 bases). Germline CDR1 and CDR2: MGHRA and YSYEKL. The length of the CDR3 is 15 residues. Trimming removed 2 bases from V and 1 base from J, with 11 bases in between.

This clonotype came up many times. The V gene is TRBV3-1, the J gene TRBJ1-1; D remains unclear. The CDR3 totals 15 residues. The V and J ends lost 0 bases and 1 base respectively, with 9 bases between them. The germline CDR1 and CDR2 sequences are LGHDT and YNNKEL (reference sequence). CDR3 nucleotide sequence: TGTGCCAGCAGCCAAGATGGCCAGACGAACACTGAAGCTTTCTTT. Translation: CASSQDGQTNTEAFF.

This clonotype was observed a few times. CDR3 amino acids: CASSQDYSPHGGQPQHF. Here the CDR3 DNA reads TGCGCCAGCAGCCAAGATTACTCTCCCCACGGGGGTCAGCCCCAGCATTTT. J is TRBJ1-5 and V is TRBV4-3, with D perhaps matching TRBD1 (5 bases). The germline V gene encodes CDR1 LGHNA and CDR2 YSLEER. Trimming cost V 0 bases and J 6 bases, with 18 bases left between them. The CDR3 extends over 17 amino acids.

This clonotype was seen repeatedly, ten times or more. This chain uses TRBV6-2 or TRBV6-3 with TRBJ1-2; TRBD1 might be the D (6 bases). Germline values: CDR1 MNHEY, CDR2 SVGEGT. The length of the CDR3 is 12 residues. V was cut by 10 bases and J by 10 bases, with 19 bases left in between. The CDR3 sequence is CATYTYRADYTF. The CDR3 DNA reads TGTGCCACCTATACCTACAGGGCCGACTACACCTTC.

This clonotype was counted only a few times. The J gene is TRBJ2-3, the V gene TRBV7-3, with D hard to call. Germline CDR1 SGHTA, CDR2 FQGTGA. The CDR3 is 13 amino acids. Trimming took off 5 bases at V and 10 bases at J, with 16 bases between the two ends. CDR3 DNA sequence: TGTGCCAGCAGCACCTCGACCTCGTGGGCGCAGTATTTT. Protein: CASSTSTSWAQYF.

Of note for this clonotype: A much larger clone differs from this one at a single base, so this may be a read error. This chain uses TRBV27 with TRBJ1-3, with 8 bases that match TRBD1. The CDR3 covers 18 residues. Trimming took 3 bases from V and 4 from J; bases not matched to a gene: 14. The V gene's germline CDR1 is MNHEY and CDR2 SMNVEV (reference sequence). CDR3: CASSFRQGTRSTGNTIYF. The CDR3 nucleotides are TGTGCCAGCAGTTTCCGACAGGGGACCCGTTCCACAGGAAACACCATATATTTT.

This clonotype was counted ten times or more. Written as DNA, the CDR3 is TGTGCCAGCAGCCGGGGGTCCTACTCCTACGAGCAGTACTTC. This codes for CASSRGSYSYEQYF. The rearrangement joins TRBV12-3 or TRBV12-4 to TRBJ2-7; D is possibly TRBD2 (6 bases). There are 14 residues in the CDR3. V was trimmed by 6 bases and J by 0 bases, leaving 12 bases between them.

This clonotype was seen at least ten times. The V call is TRBV2, the J call TRBJ2-1; 7 positions match TRBD1. V was clipped by 4 bases and J by 6 bases; unmatched bases: 12. The germline V gene encodes CDR1 SNHLY and CDR2 FYNNEI. The CDR3 totals 16 residues. The CDR3 nucleotides are TGTGCCAGCAGTGTACTAGTCCTCCGGGACAGCAATGAGCAGTTCTTC. Amino acid sequence: CASSVLVLRDSNEQFF.

The CDR3 loop reads CAISEIMTGGETQYF. As DNA, the CDR3 is TGTGCCATCAGTGAGATAATGACGGGGGGAGAGACCCAGTACTTC. This chain links TRBV10-3 with TRBJ2-5, with 7 bases that match TRBD2. The V and J ends lost 2 bases and 4 bases, in that order; junction bases with no gene match: 7. The CDR3 sequence is 15 residues long. Germline V gene lookup returns CDR1 ENHRY and CDR2 SYGVKD.

This clonotype was observed a handful of times. The genes are TRBV30 and TRBJ2-1, with TRBD2 matching 9 bases. Germline CDR1 GTSNPN, CDR2 SVGIG (reference sequence). Unmatched junction bases numbered 8, after V lost 4 bases and J lost 4 bases. CDR3 size: 15 residues. CDR3 region: CAWTGAGGPYNEQFF. In DNA form, the CDR3 reads TGTGCCTGGACTGGGGCGGGAGGGCCGTACAATGAGCAGTTCTTC.

This clonotype has a count of ten or more. The V call is TRBV12-3 or TRBV12-4, the J call TRBJ2-7; 11 bases are a match to TRBD2. The CDR3 extends over 20 amino acids. Trimming at V came to 4 bases and at J to 0 bases, leaving 17 bases not matched to a gene. The CDR3 spells CASSSTRLAGLPGSSYEQYF. The CDR3 nucleotides read TGTGCCAGCAGTTCGACGAGACTAGCGGGACTACCAGGGAGCTCCTACGAGCAGTACTTC.